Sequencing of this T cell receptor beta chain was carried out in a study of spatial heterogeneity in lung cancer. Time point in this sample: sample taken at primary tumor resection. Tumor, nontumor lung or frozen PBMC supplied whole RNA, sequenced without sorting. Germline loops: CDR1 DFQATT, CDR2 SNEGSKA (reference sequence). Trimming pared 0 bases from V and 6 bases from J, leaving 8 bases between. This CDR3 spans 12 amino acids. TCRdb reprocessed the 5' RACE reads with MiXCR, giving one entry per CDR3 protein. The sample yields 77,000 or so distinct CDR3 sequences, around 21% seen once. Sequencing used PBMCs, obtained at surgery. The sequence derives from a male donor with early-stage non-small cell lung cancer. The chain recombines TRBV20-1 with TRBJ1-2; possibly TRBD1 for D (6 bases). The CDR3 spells CSAREGGDGYTF. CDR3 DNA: TGCAGTGCTAGAGAGGGGGGCGATGGCTACACCTTC.